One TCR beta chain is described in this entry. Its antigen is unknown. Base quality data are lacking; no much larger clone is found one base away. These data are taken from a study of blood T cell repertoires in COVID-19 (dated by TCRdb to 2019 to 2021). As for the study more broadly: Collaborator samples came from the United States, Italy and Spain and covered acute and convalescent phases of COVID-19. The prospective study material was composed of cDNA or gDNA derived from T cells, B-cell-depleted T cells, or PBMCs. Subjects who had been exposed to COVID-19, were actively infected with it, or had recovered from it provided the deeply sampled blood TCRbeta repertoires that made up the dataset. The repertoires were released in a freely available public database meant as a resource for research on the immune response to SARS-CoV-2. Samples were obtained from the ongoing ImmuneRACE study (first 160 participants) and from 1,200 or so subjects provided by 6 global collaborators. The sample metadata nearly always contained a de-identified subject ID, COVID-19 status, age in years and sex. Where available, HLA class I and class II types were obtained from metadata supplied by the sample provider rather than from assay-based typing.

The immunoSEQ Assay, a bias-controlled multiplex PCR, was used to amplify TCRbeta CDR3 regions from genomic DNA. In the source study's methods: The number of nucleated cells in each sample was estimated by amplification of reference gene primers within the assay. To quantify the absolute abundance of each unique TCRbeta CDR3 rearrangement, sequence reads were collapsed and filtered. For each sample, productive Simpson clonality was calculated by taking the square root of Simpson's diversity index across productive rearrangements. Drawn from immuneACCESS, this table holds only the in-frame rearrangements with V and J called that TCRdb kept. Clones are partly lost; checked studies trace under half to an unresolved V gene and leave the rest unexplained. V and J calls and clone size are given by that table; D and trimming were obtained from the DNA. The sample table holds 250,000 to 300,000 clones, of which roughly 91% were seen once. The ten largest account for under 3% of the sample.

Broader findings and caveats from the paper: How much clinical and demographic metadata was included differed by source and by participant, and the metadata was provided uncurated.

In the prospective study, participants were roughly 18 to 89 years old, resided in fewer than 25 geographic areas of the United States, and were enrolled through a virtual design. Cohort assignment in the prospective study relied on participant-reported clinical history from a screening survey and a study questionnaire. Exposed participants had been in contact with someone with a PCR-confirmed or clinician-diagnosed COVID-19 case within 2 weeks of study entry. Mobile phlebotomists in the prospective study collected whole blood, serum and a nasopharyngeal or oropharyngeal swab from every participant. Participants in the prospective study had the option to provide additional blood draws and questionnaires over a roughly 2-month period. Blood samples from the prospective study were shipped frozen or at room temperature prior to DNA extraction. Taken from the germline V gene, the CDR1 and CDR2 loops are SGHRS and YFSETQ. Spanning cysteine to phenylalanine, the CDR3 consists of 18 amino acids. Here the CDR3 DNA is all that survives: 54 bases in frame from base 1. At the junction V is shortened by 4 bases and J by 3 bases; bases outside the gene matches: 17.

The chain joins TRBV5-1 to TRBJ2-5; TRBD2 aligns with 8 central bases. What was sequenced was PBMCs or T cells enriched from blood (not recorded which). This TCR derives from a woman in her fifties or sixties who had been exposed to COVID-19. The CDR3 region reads CASSPGSSTSGAKETQYF. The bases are TGCGCCAGCAGCCCGGGAAGTTCCACTAGCGGCGCTAAAGAGACCCAGTACTTC.